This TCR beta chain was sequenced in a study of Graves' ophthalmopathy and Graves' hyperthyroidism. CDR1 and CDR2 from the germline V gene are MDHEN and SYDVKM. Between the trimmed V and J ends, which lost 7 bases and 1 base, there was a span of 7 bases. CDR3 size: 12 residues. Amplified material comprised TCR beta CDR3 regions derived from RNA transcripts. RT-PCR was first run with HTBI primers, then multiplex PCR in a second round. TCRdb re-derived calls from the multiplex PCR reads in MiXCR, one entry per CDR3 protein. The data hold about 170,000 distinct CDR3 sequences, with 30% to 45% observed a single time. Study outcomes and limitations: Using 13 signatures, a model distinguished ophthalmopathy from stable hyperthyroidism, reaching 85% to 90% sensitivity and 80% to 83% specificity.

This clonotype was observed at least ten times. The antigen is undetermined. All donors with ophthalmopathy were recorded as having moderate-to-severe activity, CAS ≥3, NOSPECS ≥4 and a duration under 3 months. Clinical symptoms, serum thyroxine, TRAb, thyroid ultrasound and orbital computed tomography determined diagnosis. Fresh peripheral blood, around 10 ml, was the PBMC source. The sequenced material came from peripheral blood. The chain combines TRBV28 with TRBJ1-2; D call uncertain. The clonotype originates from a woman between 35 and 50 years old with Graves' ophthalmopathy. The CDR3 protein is CASNAVNYGYTF. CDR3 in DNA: TGTGCCAGCAATGCAGTTAACTATGGCTACACCTTC.